This T cell receptor beta chain was identified during a study of beta chain features in type 1 diabetes. Overall study context: The examined sorted cells totaled some 99 million across samples. Study results and limitations: Compared with healthy donors, patients appeared to share more similar naive, central memory and regulatory TCRB repertoires. Among patients with Type 1 diabetes, TCRB CDR3s were moderately but significantly shorter in every one of the four CD4+ subsets. Lower insertion and higher deletion counts appeared at VDJ junctions in type 1 diabetes patients.

This clone came up a few times. The antigen is unknown. Expressed TCRB transcripts were sequenced after all isolated RNA was converted to cDNA. The repertoire was sequenced with immunoSEQ multiplex PCR; TCRdb's copy has only in-frame clones and lacks some. The data hold more than 300,000 clones, with around an eighth observed a single time. The CDR3 has 13 amino acids. With 0 bases removed from V and 6 bases from J, the gap between germline ends came to 8 bases. Per the germline V gene, CDR1 is SGHRS and CDR2 is YFSETQ. Input material: naive CD4+ T cells from blood. The rearrangement links TRBV5-1 to TRBJ2-3; maybe TRBD2 (5 bases). The receptor's source is a woman younger than 35 with type 1 diabetes. The CDR3 region is CASSLGRRDTQYF. CDR3 DNA: TGCGCCAGCAGCTTGGGCCGGAGGGATACGCAGTATTTT.